What follows is one TCR beta chain and its context. TRAV- and TRBV-specific primers, spanning alpha and beta chains, primed first-strand cDNA. Amplification, which lasted 20 PCR cycles, used a constant-region primer and V-primer adapter to amplify TCRs. mRNA, once isolated, was amplified by in vitro transcription. TCRdb re-called the reads with MiXCR, one entry per CDR3 protein. The sample carries approximately 84,000 distinct CDR3 sequences, around 17% recorded once. This specimen comes from a study of low-dose radiotherapy and immunotherapy resistance in tumors. About the research overall: Cohort 1 was given 0.5 Gy fractions every 2 weeks, 6.5 Gy in total. Intravenous administration to patients comprised nivolumab at 240 mg every two weeks and ipilimumab at 1 mg/kg every six weeks. The authors gave intravenous cyclophosphamide 200 mg/m2 every two weeks, one day before radiation and immunotherapy.

Time point of the sample: before trial treatment. The CDR3 totals 11 residues. With 7 bases removed from V and 8 bases from J, the gap between germline ends came to 12 bases. In germline, CDR1 is SQVTM, CDR2 ANQGSEA. The source is a male donor with prostate cancer. The specimen was PBMCs, collected before treatment. V is TRBV29-1 and J is TRBJ2-1; possibly TRBD1 or TRBD2 for D (5 bases each). In DNA form, the CDR3 reads TGCAGCGCCGGGGCAGGCGATGAGCAGTTCTTC. Protein sequence: CSAGAGDEQFF.